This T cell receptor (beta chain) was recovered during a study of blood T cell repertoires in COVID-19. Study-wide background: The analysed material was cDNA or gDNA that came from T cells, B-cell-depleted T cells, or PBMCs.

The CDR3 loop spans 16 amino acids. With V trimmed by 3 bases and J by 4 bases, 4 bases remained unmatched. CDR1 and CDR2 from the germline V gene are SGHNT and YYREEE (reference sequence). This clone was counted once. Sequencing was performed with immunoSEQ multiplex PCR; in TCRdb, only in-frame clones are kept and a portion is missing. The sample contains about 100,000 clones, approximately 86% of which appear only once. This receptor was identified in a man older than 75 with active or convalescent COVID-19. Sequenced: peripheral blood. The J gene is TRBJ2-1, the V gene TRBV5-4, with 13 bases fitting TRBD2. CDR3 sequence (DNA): TGTGCCAGCAGCTCTAAACTAGCGGGAGGGTACAATGAGCAGTTCTTC. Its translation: CASSSKLAGGYNEQFF.